The clone carrying this TCR beta chain was counted many times. After constant-region reverse-primer amplification, full-length variable regions underwent semi-nested PCR with Nested Universal Primer A. TCRdb redid the calling of the 5' RACE reads with MiXCR, one entry per CDR3 protein. In the table there are about 57,000 distinct CDR3 sequences, around 24% of which are singletons. Treg sorting used a CD4+CD25+CD127-/low gate. The sequencing sample was made of tumor-infiltrating Tregs sorted from the breast tumor. This TCR was sampled from a female donor with breast cancer.

The CDR3 protein is CASSNSNSGANVLTF. The CDR3 nucleotides are TGTGCCAGCAGTAACTCTAACTCTGGGGCCAACGTCCTGACTTTC. The chain uses TRBV12-3 or TRBV12-4 and TRBJ2-6; D remains ambiguous. V was pared by 5 bases and J by 0 bases, with 8 bases between. The CDR3 is 15 amino acids.